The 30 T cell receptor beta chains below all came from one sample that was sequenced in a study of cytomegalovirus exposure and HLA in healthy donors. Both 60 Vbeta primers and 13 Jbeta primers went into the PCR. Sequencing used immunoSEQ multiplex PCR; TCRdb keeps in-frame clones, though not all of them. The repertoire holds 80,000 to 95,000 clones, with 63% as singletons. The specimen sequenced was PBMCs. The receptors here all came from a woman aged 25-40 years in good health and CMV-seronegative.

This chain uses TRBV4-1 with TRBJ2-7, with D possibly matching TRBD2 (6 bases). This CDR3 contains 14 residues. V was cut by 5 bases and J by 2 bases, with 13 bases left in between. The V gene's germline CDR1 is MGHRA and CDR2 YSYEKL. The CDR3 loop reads CASSSGTLAYEQYF. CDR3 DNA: TGCGCCAGCAGCTCCGGGACTCTCGCCTACGAGCAGTACTTC.

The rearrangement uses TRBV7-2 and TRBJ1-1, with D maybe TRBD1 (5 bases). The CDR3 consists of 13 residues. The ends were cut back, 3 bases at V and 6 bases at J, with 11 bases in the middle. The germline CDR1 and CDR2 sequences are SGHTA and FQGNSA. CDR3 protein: CASSLGGGPEAFF. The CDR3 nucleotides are TGTGCCAGCAGCTTGGGGGGGGGACCTGAAGCTTTCTTT.

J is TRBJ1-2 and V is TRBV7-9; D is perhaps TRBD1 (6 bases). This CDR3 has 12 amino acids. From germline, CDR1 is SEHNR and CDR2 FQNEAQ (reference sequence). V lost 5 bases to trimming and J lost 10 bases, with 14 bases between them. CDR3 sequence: CASSPAGADYTF. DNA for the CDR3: TGTGCCAGCAGCCCTGCGGGGGCGGACTACACCTTC.

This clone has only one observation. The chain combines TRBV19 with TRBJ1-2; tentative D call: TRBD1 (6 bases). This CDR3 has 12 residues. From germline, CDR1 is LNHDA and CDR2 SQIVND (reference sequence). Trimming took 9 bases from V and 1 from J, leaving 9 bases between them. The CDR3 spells CASLRGNYGYTF. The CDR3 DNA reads TGTGCCAGCCTCAGGGGTAACTATGGCTACACCTTC.

The CDR3 bases are TGTGCCAGCAGTGACCCCTCAGATACGCAGTATTTT. As protein: CASSDPSDTQYF. This rearrangement joins TRBV6-4 to TRBJ2-3, with D unresolved. Trimming pared 2 bases from V and 4 bases from J, leaving 4 bases between. This CDR3 region has 12 residues. Germline values: CDR1 MRHNA, CDR2 SNTAGT.

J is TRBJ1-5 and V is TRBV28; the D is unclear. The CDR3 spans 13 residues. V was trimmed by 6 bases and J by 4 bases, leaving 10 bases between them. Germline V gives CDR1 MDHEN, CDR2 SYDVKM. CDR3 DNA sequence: TGTGCCAGCAGAGAGGGTATGAATCAGCCCCAGCATTTT. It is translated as CASREGMNQPQHF.

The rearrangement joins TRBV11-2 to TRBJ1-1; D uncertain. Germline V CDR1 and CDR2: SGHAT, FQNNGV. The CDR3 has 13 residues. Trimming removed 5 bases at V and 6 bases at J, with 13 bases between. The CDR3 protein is CASSGKGRSEAFF. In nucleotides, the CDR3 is TGTGCCAGCAGCGGGAAAGGGAGATCTGAAGCTTTCTTT.

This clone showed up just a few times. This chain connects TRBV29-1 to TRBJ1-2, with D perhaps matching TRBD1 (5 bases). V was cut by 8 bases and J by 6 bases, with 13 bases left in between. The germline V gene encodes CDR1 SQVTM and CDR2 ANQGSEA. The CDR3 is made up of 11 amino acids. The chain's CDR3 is CSSWGGDGYTF. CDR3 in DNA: TGCAGCTCCTGGGGAGGGGATGGCTACACCTTC.

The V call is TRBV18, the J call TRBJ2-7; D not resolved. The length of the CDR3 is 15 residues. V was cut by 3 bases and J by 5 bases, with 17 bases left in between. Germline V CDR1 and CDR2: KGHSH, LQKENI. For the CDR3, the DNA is TGTGCCAGCTCACCCCCATCTTTGAGAGGAGACGAGCAGTACTTC. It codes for CASSPPSLRGDEQYF.

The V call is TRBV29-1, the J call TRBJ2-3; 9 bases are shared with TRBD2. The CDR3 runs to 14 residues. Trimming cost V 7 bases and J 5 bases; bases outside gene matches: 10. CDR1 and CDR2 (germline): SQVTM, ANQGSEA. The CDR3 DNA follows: TGCAGCGCCGAAACTAGCGGGCCTGGAGATACGCAGTATTTT. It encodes CSAETSGPGDTQYF.

CDR3 sequence reads: CASSLLRMVATDTQYF. For the CDR3, the DNA is TGTGCCAGCAGCTTGCTTCGTATGGTAGCCACAGATACGCAGTATTTT. The V and J genes are TRBV5-4 and TRBJ2-3; D is unclear. Germline CDR1 reads SGHNT; CDR2 reads YYREEE (reference sequence). With 1 base removed from V and 2 bases from J, the gap between germline ends came to 14 bases. The CDR3 loop spans 16 amino acids.

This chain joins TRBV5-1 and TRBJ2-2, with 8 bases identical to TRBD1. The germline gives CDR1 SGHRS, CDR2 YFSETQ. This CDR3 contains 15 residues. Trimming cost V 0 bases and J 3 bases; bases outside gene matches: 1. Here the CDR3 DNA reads TGCGCCAGCAGCTTGGACAGGGGGGACACCGGGGAGCTGTTTTTT. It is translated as CASSLDRGDTGELFF.

In DNA form, the CDR3 reads TGTGCCAGCAGCCCTACCCACACCGGGGAGCTGTTTTTT. This gives the protein CASSPTHTGELFF. The chain joins TRBV5-4 to TRBJ2-2; D remains unclear. The V and J ends lost 4 bases and 3 bases respectively, with 7 bases between them. CDR1 and CDR2 from the germline V gene are SGHNT and YYREEE (reference sequence). The CDR3 spans 13 residues.

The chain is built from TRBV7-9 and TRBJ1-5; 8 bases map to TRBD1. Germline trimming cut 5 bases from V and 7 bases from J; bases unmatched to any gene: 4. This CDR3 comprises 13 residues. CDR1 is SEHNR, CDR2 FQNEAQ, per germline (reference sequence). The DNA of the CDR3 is TGTGCCAGCAGCGCGGACAGGGCCCAGCCCCAGCATTTT. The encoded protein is CASSADRAQPQHF.

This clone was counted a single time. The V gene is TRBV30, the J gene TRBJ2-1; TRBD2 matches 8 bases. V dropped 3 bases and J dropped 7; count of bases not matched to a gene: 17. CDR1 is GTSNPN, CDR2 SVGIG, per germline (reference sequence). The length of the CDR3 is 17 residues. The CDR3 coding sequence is TGTGCCTGGAGGGCTCTAACCGGGACTAGGGGGGGAAATGAGCAGTTCTTC. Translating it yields CAWRALTGTRGGNEQFF.

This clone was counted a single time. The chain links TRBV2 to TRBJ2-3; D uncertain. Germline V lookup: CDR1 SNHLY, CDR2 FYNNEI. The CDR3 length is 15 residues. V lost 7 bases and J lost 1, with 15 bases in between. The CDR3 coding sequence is TGTGCCAGCACGCCGGAGTACGCCGGCACAGATACGCAGTATTTT. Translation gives CASTPEYAGTDTQYF. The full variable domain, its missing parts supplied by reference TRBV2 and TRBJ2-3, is EPEVTQTPSHQVTQMGQEVILRCVPISNHLYFYWYRQILGQKVEFLVSFYNNEISEKSEIFDDQFSVERPDGSNFTLKIRSTKLEDSAMYFCASTPEYAGTDTQYFGPGTRLTVL.

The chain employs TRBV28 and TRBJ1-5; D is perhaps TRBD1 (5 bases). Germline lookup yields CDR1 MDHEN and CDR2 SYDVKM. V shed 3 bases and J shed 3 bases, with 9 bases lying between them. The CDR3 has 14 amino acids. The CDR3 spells CASSLQGHNQPQHF. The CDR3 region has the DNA TGTGCCAGCAGTTTGCAGGGCCACAATCAGCCCCAGCATTTT.

The CDR3 loop is CASSKTGSNTEAFF. For the CDR3, the DNA is TGTGCCAGCAGTAAAACAGGATCGAACACTGAAGCTTTCTTT. V usage is TRBV2 and J usage is TRBJ1-1, with a possible D match to TRBD1 (5 bases). Germline CDR1 reads SNHLY; CDR2 reads FYNNEI. The CDR3 length is 14 residues. V was trimmed by 5 bases and J by 1 base, leaving 11 bases between them. Full variable domain (outside the CDR3, taken from reference TRBV2 and TRBJ1-1): EPEVTQTPSHQVTQMGQEVILRCVPISNHLYFYWYRQILGQKVEFLVSFYNNEISEKSEIFDDQFSVERPDGSNFTLKIRSTKLEDSAMYFCASSKTGSNTEAFFGQGTRLTVV.

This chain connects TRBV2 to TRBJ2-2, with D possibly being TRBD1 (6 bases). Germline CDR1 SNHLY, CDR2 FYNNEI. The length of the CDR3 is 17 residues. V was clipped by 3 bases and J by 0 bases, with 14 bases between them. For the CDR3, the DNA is TGTGCCAGCAGTGATCTGGACAGTCCATCGAACACCGGGGAGCTGTTTTTT. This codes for CASSDLDSPSNTGELFF. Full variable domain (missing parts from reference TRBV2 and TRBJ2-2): EPEVTQTPSHQVTQMGQEVILRCVPISNHLYFYWYRQILGQKVEFLVSFYNNEISEKSEIFDDQFSVERPDGSNFTLKIRSTKLEDSAMYFCASSDLDSPSNTGELFFGEGSRLTVL.

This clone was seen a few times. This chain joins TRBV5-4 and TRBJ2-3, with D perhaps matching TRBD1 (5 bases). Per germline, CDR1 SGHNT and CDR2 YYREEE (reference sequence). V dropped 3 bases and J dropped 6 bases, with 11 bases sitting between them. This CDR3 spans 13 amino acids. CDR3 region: CASSSQGSDTQYF. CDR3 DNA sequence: TGTGCCAGCAGCTCTCAGGGAAGTGATACGCAGTATTTT.

The CDR3 spells CASSLRPLAGGPTDTQYF. The CDR3 nucleotides are TGTGCCAGCAGCTTACGGCCCCTAGCGGGAGGCCCCACAGATACGCAGTATTTT. This chain links TRBV7-2 with TRBJ2-3; 11 bases are a match to TRBD2. The V and J ends lost 2 bases and 2 bases, in that order; junction bases with no gene match: 9. The CDR3 totals 18 residues. Per germline, CDR1 SGHTA and CDR2 FQGNSA.

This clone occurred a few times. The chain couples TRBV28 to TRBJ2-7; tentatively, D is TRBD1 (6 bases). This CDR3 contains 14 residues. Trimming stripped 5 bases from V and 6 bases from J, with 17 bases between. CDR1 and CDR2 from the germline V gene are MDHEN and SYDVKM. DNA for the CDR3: TGTGCCAGCAGTCCAAGGGGGAGCCCTCCCGAGCAGTACTTC. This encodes CASSPRGSPPEQYF.

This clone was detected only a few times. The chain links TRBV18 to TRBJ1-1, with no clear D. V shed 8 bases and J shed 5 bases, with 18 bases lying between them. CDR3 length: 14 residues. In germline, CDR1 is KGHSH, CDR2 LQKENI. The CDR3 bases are TGTGCCAGCCGAACCGTCGGAGGATATACTGAAGCTTTCTTT. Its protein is CASRTVGGYTEAFF. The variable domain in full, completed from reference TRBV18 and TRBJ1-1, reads NAGVMQNPRHLVRRRGQEARLRCSPMKGHSHVYWYRQLPEEGLKFMVYLQKENIIDESGMPKERFSAEFPKEGPSILRIQQVVRGDSAAYFCASRTVGGYTEAFFGQGTRLTVV.

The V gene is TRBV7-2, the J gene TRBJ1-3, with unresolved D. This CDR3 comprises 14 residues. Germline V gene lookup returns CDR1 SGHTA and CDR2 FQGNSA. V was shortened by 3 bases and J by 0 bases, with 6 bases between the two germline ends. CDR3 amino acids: CASSFTDSGNTIYF. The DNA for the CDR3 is TGTGCCAGCAGCTTTACAGACTCTGGAAACACCATATATTTT.

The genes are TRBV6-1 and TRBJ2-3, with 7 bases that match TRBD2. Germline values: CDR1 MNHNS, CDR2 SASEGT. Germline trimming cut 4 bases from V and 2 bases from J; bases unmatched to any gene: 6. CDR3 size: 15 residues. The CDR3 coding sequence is TGTGCCAGCAGTGGAAGCGGGGCGATCACAGATACGCAGTATTTT. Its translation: CASSGSGAITDTQYF.

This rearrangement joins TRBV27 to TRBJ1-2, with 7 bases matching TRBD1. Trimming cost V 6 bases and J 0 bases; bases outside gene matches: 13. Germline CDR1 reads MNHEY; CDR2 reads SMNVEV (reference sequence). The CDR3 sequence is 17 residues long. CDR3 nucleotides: TGTGCCAGCAGCCCCACCGGGTCACAGGGGACTAACTATGGCTACACCTTC. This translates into CASSPTGSQGTNYGYTF.

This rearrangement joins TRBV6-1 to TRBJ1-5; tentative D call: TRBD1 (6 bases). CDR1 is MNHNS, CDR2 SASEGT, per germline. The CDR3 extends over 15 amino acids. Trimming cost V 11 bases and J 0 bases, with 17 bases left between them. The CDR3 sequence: CAGGSGVYSNQPQHF. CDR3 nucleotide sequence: TGTGCCGGAGGATCAGGGGTATATAGCAATCAGCCCCAGCATTTT.

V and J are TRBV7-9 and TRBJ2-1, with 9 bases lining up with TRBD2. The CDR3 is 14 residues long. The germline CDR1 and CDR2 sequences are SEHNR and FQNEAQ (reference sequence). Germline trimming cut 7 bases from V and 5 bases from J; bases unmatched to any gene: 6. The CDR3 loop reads CASNPTSGHNEQFF. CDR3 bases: TGTGCCAGCAACCCGACTAGCGGACACAATGAGCAGTTCTTC.

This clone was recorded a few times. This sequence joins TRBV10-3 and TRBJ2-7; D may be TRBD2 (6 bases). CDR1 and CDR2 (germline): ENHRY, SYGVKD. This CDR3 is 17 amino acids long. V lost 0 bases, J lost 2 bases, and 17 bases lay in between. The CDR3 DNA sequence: TGTGCCATCAGTGAGTCGGTTATTAGTGGGGGGACCTACGAGCAGTACTTC. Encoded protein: CAISESVISGGTYEQYF.

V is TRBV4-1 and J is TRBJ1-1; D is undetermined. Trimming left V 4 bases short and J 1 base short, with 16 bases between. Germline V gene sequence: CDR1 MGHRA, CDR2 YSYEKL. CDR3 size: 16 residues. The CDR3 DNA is TGCGCCAGCAGCCGCCTACCGTATCCAACGAACACTGAAGCTTTCTTT. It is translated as CASSRLPYPTNTEAFF.